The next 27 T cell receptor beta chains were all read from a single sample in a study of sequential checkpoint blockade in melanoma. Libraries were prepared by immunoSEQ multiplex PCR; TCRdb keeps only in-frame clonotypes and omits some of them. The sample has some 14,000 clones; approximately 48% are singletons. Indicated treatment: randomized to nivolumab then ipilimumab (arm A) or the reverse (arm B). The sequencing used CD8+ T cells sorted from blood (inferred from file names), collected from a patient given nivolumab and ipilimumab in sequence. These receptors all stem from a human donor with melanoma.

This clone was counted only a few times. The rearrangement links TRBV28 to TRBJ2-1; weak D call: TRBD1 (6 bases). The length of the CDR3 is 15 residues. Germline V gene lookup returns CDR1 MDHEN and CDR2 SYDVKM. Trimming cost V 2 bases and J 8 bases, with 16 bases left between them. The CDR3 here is CASSLGLEEGDEQFF. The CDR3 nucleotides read TGTGCCAGCAGTTTAGGTTTAGAAGAGGGGGATGAGCAGTTCTTC.

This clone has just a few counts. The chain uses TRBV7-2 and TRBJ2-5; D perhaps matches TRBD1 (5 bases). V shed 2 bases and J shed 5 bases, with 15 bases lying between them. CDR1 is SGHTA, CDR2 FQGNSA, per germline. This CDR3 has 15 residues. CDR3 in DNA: TGTGCCAGCAGCTTAAGTAGGGGCGCGCTGGAGACCCAGTACTTC. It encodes CASSLSRGALETQYF.

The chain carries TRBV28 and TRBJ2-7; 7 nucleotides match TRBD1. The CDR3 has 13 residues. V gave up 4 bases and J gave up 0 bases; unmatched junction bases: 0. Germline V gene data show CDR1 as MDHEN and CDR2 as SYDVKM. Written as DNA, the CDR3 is TGTGCCAGCAGTTACAGGGGCTCCTACGAGCAGTACTTC. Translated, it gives CASSYRGSYEQYF.

CDR3 sequence reads: CASSESGGYNYGYTF. The CDR3 DNA reads TGTGCCAGCAGTGAATCCGGGGGATACAACTATGGCTACACCTTC. V and J are TRBV2 and TRBJ1-2; tentatively, D is TRBD1 (5 bases). From germline, CDR1 is SNHLY and CDR2 FYNNEI. CDR3 length equals 15 residues. V was clipped by 2 bases and J by 2 bases, with 12 bases between them.

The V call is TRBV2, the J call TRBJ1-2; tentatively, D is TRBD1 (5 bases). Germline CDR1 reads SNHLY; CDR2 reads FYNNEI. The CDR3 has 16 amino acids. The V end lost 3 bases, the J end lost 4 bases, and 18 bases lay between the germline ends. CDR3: CASSDQNVRAPYGYTF. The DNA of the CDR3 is TGTGCCAGCAGTGATCAAAATGTCAGGGCGCCCTATGGCTACACCTTC.

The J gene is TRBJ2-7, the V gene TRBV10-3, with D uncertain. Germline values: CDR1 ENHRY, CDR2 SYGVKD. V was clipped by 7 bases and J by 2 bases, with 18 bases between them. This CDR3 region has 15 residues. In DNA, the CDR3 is TGTGCCATCATAAACCCACAGATATTGACCTACGAGCAGTACTTC. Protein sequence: CAIINPQILTYEQYF.

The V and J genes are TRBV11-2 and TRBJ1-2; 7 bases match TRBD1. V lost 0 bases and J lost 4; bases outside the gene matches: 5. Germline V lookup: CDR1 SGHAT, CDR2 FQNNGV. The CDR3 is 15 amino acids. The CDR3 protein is CASSLEWGDSYGYTF. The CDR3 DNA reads TGTGCCAGCAGCTTAGAGTGGGGGGACAGCTATGGCTACACCTTC.

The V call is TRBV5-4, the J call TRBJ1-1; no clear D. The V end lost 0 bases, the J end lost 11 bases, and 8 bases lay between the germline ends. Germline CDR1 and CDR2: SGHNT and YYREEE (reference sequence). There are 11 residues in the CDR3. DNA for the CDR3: TGTGCCAGCAGCTTGGAATTCGAGGCTTTCTTT. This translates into CASSLEFEAFF.

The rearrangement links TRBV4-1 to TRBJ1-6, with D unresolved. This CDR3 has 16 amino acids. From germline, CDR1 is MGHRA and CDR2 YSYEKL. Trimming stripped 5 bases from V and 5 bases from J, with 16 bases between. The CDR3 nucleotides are TGCGCCAGCAGCATTAGACGGGGTCTGGATAATTCACCCCTCCACTTT. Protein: CASSIRRGLDNSPLHF.

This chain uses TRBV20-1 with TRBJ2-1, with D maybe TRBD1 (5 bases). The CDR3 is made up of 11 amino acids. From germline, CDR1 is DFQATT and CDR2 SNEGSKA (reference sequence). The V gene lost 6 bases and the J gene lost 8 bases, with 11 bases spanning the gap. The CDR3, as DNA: TGCAGTGCCCAGTTAGGGGATGAGCAGTTCTTC. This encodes CSAQLGDEQFF.

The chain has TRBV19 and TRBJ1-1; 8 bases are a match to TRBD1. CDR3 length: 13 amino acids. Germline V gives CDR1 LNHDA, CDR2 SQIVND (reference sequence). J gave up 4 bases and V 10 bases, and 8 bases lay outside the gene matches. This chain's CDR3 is CATLGQGGTEAFF. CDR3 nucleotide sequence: TGTGCCACCCTAGGACAGGGCGGCACTGAAGCTTTCTTT.

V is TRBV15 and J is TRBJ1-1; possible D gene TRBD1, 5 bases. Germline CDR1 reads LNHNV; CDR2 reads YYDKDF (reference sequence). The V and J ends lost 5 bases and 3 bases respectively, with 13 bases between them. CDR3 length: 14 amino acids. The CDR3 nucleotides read TGTGCCACCAGCGAGCCCGGGGGAGACACTGAAGCTTTCTTT. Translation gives CATSEPGGDTEAFF.

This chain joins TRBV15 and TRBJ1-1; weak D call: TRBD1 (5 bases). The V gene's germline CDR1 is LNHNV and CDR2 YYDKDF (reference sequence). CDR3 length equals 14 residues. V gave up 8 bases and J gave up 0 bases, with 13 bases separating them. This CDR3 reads CATDQGDMNTEAFF. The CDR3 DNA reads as TGTGCCACCGATCAGGGCGATATGAACACTGAAGCTTTCTTT. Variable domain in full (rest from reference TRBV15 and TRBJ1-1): DAMVIQNPRYQVTQFGKPVTLSCSQTLNHNVMYWYQQKSSQAPKLLFHYYDKDFNNEADTPDNFQSRRPNTSFCFLDIRSPGLGDTAMYLCATDQGDMNTEAFFGQGTRLTVV.

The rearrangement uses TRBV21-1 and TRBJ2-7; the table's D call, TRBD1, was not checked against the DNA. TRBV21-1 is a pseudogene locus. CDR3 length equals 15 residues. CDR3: CASSKTRDSSYEQYF. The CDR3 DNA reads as TGTGCCAGCAGCAAAACCCGGGACAGCTCCTACGAGCAGTACTTC.

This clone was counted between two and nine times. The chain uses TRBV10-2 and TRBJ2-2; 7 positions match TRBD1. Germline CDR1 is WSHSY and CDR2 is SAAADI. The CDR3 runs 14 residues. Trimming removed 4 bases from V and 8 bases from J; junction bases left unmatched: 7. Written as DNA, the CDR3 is TGCGCCAGCAGTGGACAGGGCGCGGGTGGGGAGCTGTTTTTT. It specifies CASSGQGAGGELFF.

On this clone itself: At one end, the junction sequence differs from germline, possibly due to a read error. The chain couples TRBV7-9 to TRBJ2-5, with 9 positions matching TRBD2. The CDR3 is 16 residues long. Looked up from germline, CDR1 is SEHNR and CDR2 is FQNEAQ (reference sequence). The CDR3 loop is CASSRLVPSGKETQYF. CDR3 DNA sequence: TGCGCCAGCAGCCGCCTAGTGCCTAGCGGGAAGGAGACCCAGTACTTC.

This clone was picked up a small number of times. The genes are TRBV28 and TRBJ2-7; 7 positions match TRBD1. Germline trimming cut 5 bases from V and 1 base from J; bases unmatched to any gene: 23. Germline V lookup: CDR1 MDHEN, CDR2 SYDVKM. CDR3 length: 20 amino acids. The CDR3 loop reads CASSPLTTTGNNLMSYEQYF. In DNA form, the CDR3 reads TGTGCCAGCAGTCCCCTAACAACGACAGGGAACAACTTAATGTCCTACGAGCAGTACTTC.

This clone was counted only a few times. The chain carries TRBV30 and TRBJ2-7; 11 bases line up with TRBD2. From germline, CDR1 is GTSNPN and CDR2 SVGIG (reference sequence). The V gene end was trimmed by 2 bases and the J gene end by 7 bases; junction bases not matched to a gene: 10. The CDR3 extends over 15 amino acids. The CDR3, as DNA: TGTGCCTGGAGTATTTATAGCGGGGGGGCCTTTGAGCAGTACTTC. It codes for CAWSIYSGGAFEQYF.

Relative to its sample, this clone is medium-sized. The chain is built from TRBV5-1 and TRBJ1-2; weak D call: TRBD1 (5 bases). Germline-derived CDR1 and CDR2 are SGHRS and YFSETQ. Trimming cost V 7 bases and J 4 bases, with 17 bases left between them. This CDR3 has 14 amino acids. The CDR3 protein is CASSPGGSSYGYTF. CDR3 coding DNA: TGCGCCAGCTCTCCGGGGGGATCCAGCTATGGCTACACCTTC.

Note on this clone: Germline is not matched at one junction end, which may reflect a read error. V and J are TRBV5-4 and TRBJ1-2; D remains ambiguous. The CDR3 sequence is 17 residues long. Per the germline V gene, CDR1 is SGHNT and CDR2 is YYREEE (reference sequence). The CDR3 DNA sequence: TGCGCCAGCAGCCAAGAAGCAAGAAGCCGTCCTAACTATGGCTACACCTTC. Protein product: CASSQEARSRPNYGYTF.

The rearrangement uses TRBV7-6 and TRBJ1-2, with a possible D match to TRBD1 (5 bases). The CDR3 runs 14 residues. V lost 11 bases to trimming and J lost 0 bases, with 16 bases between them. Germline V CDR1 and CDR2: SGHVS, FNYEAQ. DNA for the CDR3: TGTGCCGTTCATAAGGACAAATCTAACTATGGCTACACCTTC. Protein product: CAVHKDKSNYGYTF.

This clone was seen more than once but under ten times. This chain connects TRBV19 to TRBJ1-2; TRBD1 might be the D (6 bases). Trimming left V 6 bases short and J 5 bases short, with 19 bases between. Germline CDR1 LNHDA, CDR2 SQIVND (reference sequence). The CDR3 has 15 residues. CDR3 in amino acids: CASSLFDGQQYGYTF. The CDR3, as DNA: TGTGCCAGTAGCCTCTTTGACGGACAGCAATATGGCTACACCTTC.

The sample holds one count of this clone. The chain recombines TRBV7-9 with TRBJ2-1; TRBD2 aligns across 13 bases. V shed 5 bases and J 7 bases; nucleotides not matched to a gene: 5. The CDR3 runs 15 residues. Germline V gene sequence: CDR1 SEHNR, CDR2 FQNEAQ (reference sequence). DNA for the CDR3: TGTGCCAGCAGCGACGGGACTAGCGGGGTTAATGAGCAGTTCTTC. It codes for CASSDGTSGVNEQFF.

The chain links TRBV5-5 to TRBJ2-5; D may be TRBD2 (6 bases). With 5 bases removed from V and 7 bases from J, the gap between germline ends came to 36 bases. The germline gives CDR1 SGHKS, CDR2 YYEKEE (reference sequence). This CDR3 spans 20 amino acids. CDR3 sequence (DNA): TGTGCCAGCAGTTCTACCCCGGGAGTGAGAAGCGTGGCGGTTGGGTGGACCCAGTACTTC. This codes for CASSSTPGVRSVAVGWTQYF. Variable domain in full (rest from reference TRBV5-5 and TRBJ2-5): DAGVTQSPTHLIKTRGQQVTLRCSPISGHKSVSWYQQVLGQGPQFIFQYYEKEERGRGNFPDRFSARQFPNYSSELNVNALLLGDSALYLCASSSTPGVRSVAVGWTQYFGPGTRLLVL.

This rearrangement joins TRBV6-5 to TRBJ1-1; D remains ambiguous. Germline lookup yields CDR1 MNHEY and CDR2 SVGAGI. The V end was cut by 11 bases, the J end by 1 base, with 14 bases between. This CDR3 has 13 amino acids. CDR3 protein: CAQQVHQNTEAFF. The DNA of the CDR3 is TGTGCCCAGCAGGTACACCAGAACACTGAAGCTTTCTTT.

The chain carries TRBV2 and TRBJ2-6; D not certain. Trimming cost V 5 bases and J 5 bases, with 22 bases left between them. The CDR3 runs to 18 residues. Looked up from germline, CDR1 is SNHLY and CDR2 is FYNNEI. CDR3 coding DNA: TGTGCCAGCAGTTATTACGTTACCGATACAAGTCGGGCCAACGTCCTGACTTTC. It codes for CASSYYVTDTSRANVLTF.

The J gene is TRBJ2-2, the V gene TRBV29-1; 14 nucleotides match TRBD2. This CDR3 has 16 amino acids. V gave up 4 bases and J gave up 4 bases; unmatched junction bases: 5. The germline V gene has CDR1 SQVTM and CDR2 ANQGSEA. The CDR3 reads CSVVGLAGATTGELFF. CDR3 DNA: TGCAGCGTTGTGGGACTAGCGGGGGCAACCACCGGGGAGCTGTTTTTT.